This TCR beta chain was documented in a study of blood T cell repertoires in COVID-19. Turning to the study itself: COVID-19 samples from acute and convalescent phases originated in the United States, Italy and Spain. Sample material is recorded as cDNA or gDNA derived from T cells, B-cell-depleted T cells, or PBMCs.

Germline V lookup: CDR1 SGHAT, CDR2 FQNNGV. V lost 6 bases and J lost 4, with 16 bases in between. The CDR3 length is 15 residues. Source study methods: Estimation of nucleated cell counts was performed using reference gene primer amplification. Profiled with immunoSEQ multiplex PCR; TCRdb holds only in-frame clones, not every one. V, J and clone size are taken as reported in that table, and D and trimming were inferred from the DNA itself. The repertoire consists of about 130,000 clones, with 75% to 85% occurring once and the leading ten covering about 39%. Sequencing input: peripheral blood. The chain combines TRBV11-2 with TRBJ2-4, with D possibly being TRBD1 (5 bases). This TCR was recovered from a man between 40 and 49 years old with active or convalescent COVID-19. In nucleotides, the CDR3 is TGTGCCAGCAGTGGGGCGCAGCAGACTAAAAACATTCAGTACTTC. Encoded protein: CASSGAQQTKNIQYF.